This is a list of T cell receptor beta chains from one sample in a study of T cell responses to AZD1222 COVID-19 vaccine. The protocol was immunoSEQ multiplex PCR, while the TCRdb copy is restricted to in-frame clones and leaves out a portion. The table lists about 110,000 clones, approximately 86% of them singletons. This specimen consisted of peripheral blood, obtained on day 0 of MenACWY control vaccination. These receptors all come from an adult in good health. Each CDR3 is given with its conserved first and last residue. Each record gives: V gene, clone size, J gene, D gene, CDR3 DNA, CDR3 protein. The D gene is left open where the match is weak. The size field is filled for only some rows; it gives once, few, many or a size class.

>TRBV6-5|.|TRBJ2-6|.
TGTGCCAGCCGGCGGGCTGGGGCCAACGTCCTGACTTTC
CASRRAGANVLTF
>TRBV18|.|TRBJ1-2|.
TGTGCCAGCCGTGAGGGGACTAACTATGGCTACACCTTC
CASREGTNYGYTF
>TRBV2|.|TRBJ2-2|TRBD1
TGTGCCAGCAGTCGACAGGGTTTGCACACCGGGGAGCTGTTTTTT
CASSRQGLHTGELFF
>TRBV27|.|TRBJ2-2|.
TGTGCCAGCAGCCCAGACGGCGGGGGCCCCGGAAGGAGCGGGGAGCTGTTTTTT
CASSPDGGGPGRSGELFF
>TRBV5-4|.|TRBJ2-7|TRBD1
TGTGCCAGCAGCTCGCGACAGGGGGCTTACGAGCAGTACTTC
CASSSRQGAYEQYF
>TRBV2|.|TRBJ2-2|TRBD1
TGTGCCAGCAGTATAGGGACAGGCACGATCACCGGGGAGCTGTTTTTT
CASSIGTGTITGELFF
>TRBV4-3|.|TRBJ2-7|TRBD1
TGCGCCAGCAGCCAAGAATTTGTGGGACAGGGGAGCCACGAGCAGTACTTC
CASSQEFVGQGSHEQYF
>TRBV4-1|.|TRBJ1-1|TRBD1
TGCGCCAGCAGCTTGACAGGGGGCACTGAAGCTTTCTTT
CASSLTGGTEAFF
>TRBV7-2|.|TRBJ1-6|TRBD1
TGTGCCAGCAGCTTCCGGACAGGCGATACGACGACCAATTCACCCCTCCACTTT
CASSFRTGDTTTNSPLHF
>TRBV6-5|.|TRBJ1-1|.
TGTGCCAGCAGTTACTCGGATGGTAGTAGCACTGAAGCTTTCTTT
CASSYSDGSSTEAFF
>TRBV28|.|TRBJ1-2|.
TGTGCCAGCAGTTTACAAGGACAGTTTTATGGCTACACCTTC
CASSLQGQFYGYTF
>TRBV7-2|.|TRBJ2-7|TRBD2
TGTGCCAGCAGCTTGGTGTCCGGGACTAGCGGGAGGTCCTCCTACGAGCAGTACTTC
CASSLVSGTSGRSSYEQYF
>TRBV25-1|.|TRBJ1-4|.
TGTGCCAGCAGTCCCTACAGTGCAACTAATGAAAAACTGTTTTTT
CASSPYSATNEKLFF
>TRBV6-5|.|TRBJ1-2|.
TGTGCCAGCAGGATACAGGGTAGCTATGGCTACACCTTC
CASRIQGSYGYTF
>TRBV2|.|TRBJ1-5|.
TGTGCCAGCAGTGAAGCCTTGGGTCTCCCCATTAGCAATCAGCCCCAGCATTTT
CASSEALGLPISNQPQHF
>TRBV19|once|TRBJ2-1|.
TGTGCCAGTAGTATCCTGGGGGCAGGGGATGAGCAGTTCTTC
CASSILGAGDEQFF
>TRBV5-4|.|TRBJ1-2|.
TGTGCCAGCAGCTTTGAAGCTGGCTACACCTTC
CASSFEAGYTF
>TRBV25-1|few|TRBJ2-6|TRBD1
TGTGCCAGCAGTCGGGACAGGGGATCTGGGGCCAACGTCCTGACTTTC
CASSRDRGSGANVLTF
>TRBV6-1|.|TRBJ1-4|TRBD1
TGTGCCAGCAGTGATTTCAGGGGGCGGTCCACTAATGAAAAACTGTTTTTT
CASSDFRGRSTNEKLFF
>TRBV4-3|.|TRBJ2-2|.
TGCGCCAGCAGCCAAGGGGACGGGGGGGAGCTGTTTTTT
CASSQGDGGELFF
>TRBV2|.|TRBJ1-4|.
TGTGCCAGCAGGTCGCAGGTCCCGAATGAAAAACTGTTTTTT
CASRSQVPNEKLFF
>TRBV7-2|.|TRBJ1-3|.
TGTGCCAGCAGCTCGCGGAGAGACTCTGGAAACACCATATATTTT
CASSSRRDSGNTIYF
>TRBV4-1|.|TRBJ1-6|.
TGCGCCAGCAGCCTCTACGATTCACCCCTCCACTTT
CASSLYDSPLHF
>TRBV2|few|TRBJ1-5|TRBD1
TGTGCCAGCAGCGCCACACAGGGGCCTCGAGGGGCCCAGCATTTT
CASSATQGPRGAQHF
>TRBV6-5|.|TRBJ1-6|.
TGTGCCAGCAGTTACTCGAGTGGGTCTACTACCCTCCACTTT
CASSYSSGSTTLHF
>TRBV3-1/TRBV3-2|.|TRBJ2-1|.
TGTGCCAGCAAGATGACAGGAACCAATGAGCAGTTCTTC
CASKMTGTNEQFF
>TRBV2|.|TRBJ1-2|.
TGTGCCAGCAGTGAAACCGGACGGGGCTACACCTTC
CASSETGRGYTF
>TRBV4-2|.|TRBJ2-3|TRBD2
TGTGCCAGCAGCCAATCTACTAGCGGGACGCAGTATTTT
CASSQSTSGTQYF
>TRBV5-5|.|TRBJ2-7|TRBD1
TGTGCCAGCACCCTTCGGACAGGGCCCTACGAGCAGTACTTC
CASTLRTGPYEQYF
>TRBV25-1|.|TRBJ2-3|.
TGTGCCAGCAGTCAAAAAAGGGGCAGGCTGGGGGATACGCAGTATTTT
CASSQKRGRLGDTQYF
>TRBV27|.|TRBJ2-7|TRBD2
TGTGCCAGCAGTTTTGCTAGCGGGGGGCAGCAGTACTTC
CASSFASGGQQYF
>TRBV4-2|.|TRBJ2-1|TRBD2
TGTGCCAGCAGCCTTCTCGCCCTCGGGACTAGCGGCAATGAGCAGTTCTTC
CASSLLALGTSGNEQFF
>TRBV6-4|.|TRBJ2-3|.
TGTGCCAGCAGTGACTCGGGGGGCGGGAGCACAGATACGCAGTATTTT
CASSDSGGGSTDTQYF
>TRBV30|few|TRBJ2-1|TRBD2
TGTGCCTGGAGGCCGGGACTAGCGGGATTGGATGAGCAGTTCTTC
CAWRPGLAGLDEQFF
>TRBV30|.|TRBJ1-2|.
TGTGCCTGGAGTGTCCAATATGGCTACACCTTC
CAWSVQYGYTF
>TRBV7-2|.|TRBJ2-1|.
TGTGCCAGCAGCCCTAGTGGCGTCTCCTACAATGAGCAGTTCTTC
CASSPSGVSYNEQFF
>TRBV28|.|TRBJ2-6|.
TGTGCCAGCAGTTTATGGGGGGGTCTTGGGGCCAACGTCCTGACTTTC
CASSLWGGLGANVLTF
>TRBV19|.|TRBJ2-3|.
TGTGCCAGTAGTATAGGTGGGACCACAGATACGCAGTATTTT
CASSIGGTTDTQYF
>TRBV15|.|TRBJ1-5|.
TGTGCCACCAGCAGAGATCTCGTGCAGAATCAGCCCCAGCATTTT
CATSRDLVQNQPQHF
>TRBV5-1|.|TRBJ1-1|.
TGCGCCAGCAGCTTGATTCAGAGGAACACTGAAGCTTTCTTT
CASSLIQRNTEAFF
>TRBV7-9|.|TRBJ2-7|.
TGTGCCAGCAGCTTAGGACAGCTCCGCGCCCCATACGAGCAGTACTTC
CASSLGQLRAPYEQYF
>TRBV4-3|.|TRBJ2-7|TRBD1
TGCGCCAGCAGCCAAGATTTGGTCGGACAGGGCGAGCAGTACTTC
CASSQDLVGQGEQYF
>TRBV6-1|.|TRBJ1-6|.
TGTGCCAGCAGTGAAAGTGTATATAATTCACCCCTCCACTTT
CASSESVYNSPLHF
>TRBV7-8|.|TRBJ2-5|TRBD2
TGTGCCAGCAGCTTAGCGGCTAGCGGGTACCTCGGAGAGACCCAGTACTTC
CASSLAASGYLGETQYF
>TRBV19|.|TRBJ1-6|.
TGTGCCAGTAGTATGCCGTGGCAGGATTCACCCCTCCACTTT
CASSMPWQDSPLHF
>TRBV7-3|.|TRBJ2-7|.
TGTGCCAGCAGCTTATGGGTGGGGAGCGAGCAGTACTTC
CASSLWVGSEQYF
>TRBV28|once|TRBJ2-5|.
TGTGCCAGCAGTTTGGGGCAGATAGAGACCCAGTACTTC
CASSLGQIETQYF
>TRBV2|once|TRBJ1-3|.
TGTGCCAGCAGTGGGCAGGAGACGAGCTCTGGAAACACCATATATTTT
CASSGQETSSGNTIYF